This passage covers 4 T cell receptor beta chains from one sample sequenced in a study of T cell responses to AZD1222 COVID-19 vaccine (dated by TCRdb to the early 2020s). What this sample's time point label stands for: about 28 days (+/-7) after the second vaccine dose. Library preparation was by the immunoSEQ multiplex PCR assay. In TCRdb, the immuneACCESS table is reduced to in-frame sequences with V and J assigned. These tables do not hold every clone; where another copy was compared, an unresolved V gene accounts for under half, and the others remain unexplained. In this sample the table shows around 270,000 clones, 94% of which occur a single time. Roughly 0.51% of the sample belongs to the ten largest clones. The starting material was peripheral blood, obtained 28 days after the second AZD1222 dose. The source is an adult who received the AZD1222 COVID-19 vaccine.

This chain joins TRBV19 and TRBJ1-1; 9 bases agree with TRBD1. This CDR3 is built from 17 residues. The V segment lost 4 bases and the J segment 2 bases; nucleotides outside the gene matches: 11. Germline assignment: CDR1 LNHDA and CDR2 SQIVND (reference sequence). CDR3 nucleotides: TGTGCCAGTAGTACACAGGGGGCGCGGATTCTAAACACTGAAGCTTTCTTT. Protein sequence: CASSTQGARILNTEAFF.

This rearrangement joins TRBV24-1 to TRBJ2-3; 7 nucleotides match TRBD2. This CDR3 spans 15 amino acids. Trimming removed 7 bases from V and 2 bases from J; junction bases left unmatched: 8. Germline loops: CDR1 KGHDR, CDR2 SFDVKD. The CDR3, as DNA: TGTGCCACCAGCCGAGGGAGGGCAACCACAGATACGCAGTATTTT. Protein: CATSRGRATTDTQYF.

V and J are TRBV4-1 and TRBJ2-7; TRBD2 matches at 7 bases. This CDR3 contains 14 residues. With V trimmed by 3 bases and J by 7 bases, 9 bases remained unmatched. Per germline, CDR1 MGHRA and CDR2 YSYEKL. The CDR3 protein is CASSHRRGSGEQYF. The DNA of the CDR3 is TGCGCCAGCAGCCACCGCCGCGGGAGCGGGGAGCAGTACTTC.

The rearrangement links TRBV29-1 to TRBJ2-7; D perhaps matches TRBD1 (5 bases). The CDR3 has 13 residues. Germline values: CDR1 SQVTM, CDR2 ANQGSEA. V was shortened by 6 bases and J by 0 bases, with 12 bases between the two germline ends. This CDR3 reads CSVQGLHSYEQYF. CDR3 DNA sequence: TGCAGCGTCCAGGGTCTCCACTCCTACGAGCAGTACTTC.